Listed here are 32 T cell receptor beta chains from one sample, sequenced in a study of metastatic and nonmetastatic thyroid tumors. Ahead of thyroid surgery, no patient had received treatment of any kind. With MiXCR, TCRdb reprocessed the PCR reads. The data show tens of thousands of clones, 4% to 5% seen once. Material: blood. Receptor source: a female donor with papillary thyroid cancer or a benign thyroid nodule (not recorded which). Some clones in this sample may be carry-over from other donors' samples.

This clone was seen ten or more times. The chain has TRBV12-3 or TRBV12-4 and TRBJ2-7; the match to TRBD2 covers 9 bases. CDR3 length equals 15 residues. The V and J ends lost 4 bases and 6 bases, in that order; junction bases with no gene match: 10. The CDR3 loop reads CASSSGGRGIFEQYF. The CDR3, as DNA: TGTGCCAGCAGTTCAGGCGGGAGGGGTATTTTCGAGCAGTACTTC.

This clone came up many times. The rearrangement joins TRBV3-1 to TRBJ2-1; 7 bases are a match to TRBD2. Unmatched junction bases numbered 14, after V lost 1 base and J lost 5 bases. The CDR3 has 18 residues. CDR1 LGHDT and CDR2 YNNKEL come from the germline V gene (reference sequence). The CDR3 bases are TGTGCCAGCAGCCAAGGATCCGCGGGAGTGTATCCAGACAATGAGCAGTTCTTC. Protein product: CASSQGSAGVYPDNEQFF.

V gene TRBV10-3 combines with J gene TRBJ2-7, with 9 bases lining up with TRBD2. CDR3 length equals 14 residues. CDR1 is ENHRY, CDR2 SYGVKD, per germline. Germline trimming cut 8 bases from V and 3 bases from J; bases unmatched to any gene: 8. The CDR3 loop is CAIGSSGAHYEQYF. The CDR3 DNA reads as TGTGCCATCGGTTCTAGCGGGGCCCACTACGAGCAGTACTTC.

This clone appeared many times. The chain joins TRBV5-1 to TRBJ2-6; D gene unclear. V lost 4 bases to trimming and J lost 4 bases, with 9 bases between them. CDR1 and CDR2 from the germline V gene are SGHRS and YFSETQ. The CDR3 has 14 residues. The CDR3 DNA reads as TGCGCCAGCAGCCCCACCGGAGGGGCCAACGTCCTGACTTTC. Translated, it gives CASSPTGGANVLTF.

This clone was observed many times. V usage is TRBV2 and J usage is TRBJ1-3, with D tentatively TRBD1 (6 bases). The ends were cut back, 6 bases at V and 4 bases at J, with 16 bases in the middle. This CDR3 comprises 15 residues. The V gene's germline CDR1 is SNHLY and CDR2 FYNNEI. The CDR3 loop reads CASSEQGFAGNTIYF. For the CDR3, the DNA is TGTGCCAGCAGCGAACAGGGTTTCGCCGGAAACACCATATATTTT.

V and J are TRBV7-8 and TRBJ2-2; TRBD2 matches at 13 bases. CDR1 SGHVS and CDR2 FQNEAQ come from the germline V gene. CDR3 size: 16 residues. J gave up 5 bases and V 4 bases, and 4 bases lay outside the gene matches. The CDR3 loop reads CASSSKGLAGTGELFF. The CDR3 bases are TGTGCCAGCAGCTCTAAGGGACTAGCGGGAACCGGGGAGCTGTTTTTT.

V is TRBV7-3 and J is TRBJ1-3, with 7 positions matching TRBD1. CDR1 is SGHTA, CDR2 FQGTGA, per germline. Trimming removed 2 bases from V and 0 bases from J; junction bases left unmatched: 10. This CDR3 region has 18 residues. The CDR3: CASSLDDRARYSGNTIYF. As DNA, the CDR3 is TGTGCCAGCAGCTTAGATGACAGGGCTAGATACTCTGGAAACACCATATATTTT.

Ten or more counts support this clone. V gene TRBV5-4 combines with J gene TRBJ1-6, with 9 bases lining up with TRBD1. V was clipped by 5 bases and J by 4 bases; unmatched bases: 4. The germline V gene encodes CDR1 SGHNT and CDR2 YYREEE (reference sequence). CDR3 length equals 15 residues. The CDR3 protein is CASRGQGDYNSPLHF. The CDR3 DNA reads TGTGCCAGCAGGGGACAGGGCGATTATAATTCACCCCTCCACTTT.

The table lists this clone with a few counts. This chain links TRBV6-1 with TRBJ2-3, with 9 bases lining up with TRBD1. The germline V gene encodes CDR1 MNHNS and CDR2 SASEGT. The CDR3 extends over 15 amino acids. The J segment lost 1 base and the V segment lost 6 bases, leaving 5 bases of the junction unmatched. CDR3 region: CASRTGGAGTDTQYF. As DNA, the CDR3 is TGTGCCAGCAGAACAGGGGGCGCGGGCACAGATACGCAGTATTTT.

V is TRBV20-1 and J is TRBJ2-1; 7 positions match TRBD1. The germline V gene has CDR1 DFQATT and CDR2 SNEGSKA (reference sequence). The CDR3 is made up of 14 amino acids. The junction had 10 bases not matched to a gene; V was cut back by 6 bases and J by 5 bases. The CDR3 coding sequence is TGCAGTGCGACGACCGGACAGGCCAACAATGAGCAGTTCTTC. Translated: CSATTGQANNEQFF.

This clone was found many times. The rearrangement joins TRBV5-6 to TRBJ1-2; D gene ambiguous. V was clipped by 1 base and J by 8 bases, with 9 bases between them. The CDR3 totals 12 residues. The germline V gene has CDR1 SGHDT and CDR2 YYEEEE. CDR3: CASSLLMWGYTF. Here the CDR3 DNA reads TGTGCCAGCAGCTTGTTGATGTGGGGCTACACCTTC. Using reference TRBV5-6 and TRBJ1-2 for the parts outside the CDR3, the full variable domain is DAGVTQSPTHLIKTRGQQVTLRCSPKSGHDTVSWYQQALGQGPQFIFQYYEEEERQRGNFPDRFSGHQFPNYSSELNVNALLLGDSALYLCASSLLMWGYTFGSGTRLTVV.

The chain couples TRBV6-2 or TRBV6-3 to TRBJ2-2; TRBD2 is a possible D gene (6 bases). This CDR3 spans 15 amino acids. CDR1 is MNHEY, CDR2 SVGEGT, per germline. V lost 5 bases to trimming and J lost 5 bases, with 15 bases between them. The CDR3 DNA is TGTGCCAGCAGTGGGGAGGCCTTGGTGACCGGGGAGCTGTTTTTT. This translates into CASSGEALVTGELFF.

This clone has a count of ten or more. The chain uses TRBV10-1 and TRBJ2-7; D uncertain. V lost 9 bases, J lost 5 bases, and 14 bases lay in between. This CDR3 has 12 amino acids. Germline CDR1 is WNHNN and CDR2 is SYGVQD (reference sequence). In DNA form, the CDR3 reads TGCGCCAGATACGAGGAGAGCGACGAGCAGTACTTC. This gives the protein CARYEESDEQYF.

This clone has only a few counts. The chain couples TRBV6-1 to TRBJ2-1; TRBD2 matches 8 bases. From germline, CDR1 is MNHNS and CDR2 SASEGT. There are 15 residues in the CDR3. With V trimmed by 4 bases and J by 3 bases, 5 bases remained unmatched. In nucleotides, the CDR3 is TGTGCCAGCAGTGCGATGAGCGGGGGCTACAATGAGCAGTTCTTC. Its protein product is CASSAMSGGYNEQFF.

This clone occurred many times. V is TRBV5-8 and J is TRBJ1-5; 9 nucleotides align to TRBD1. CDR1 is SGHTS, CDR2 YDEGEE, per germline. The length of the CDR3 is 17 residues. V was pared by 10 bases and J by 4 bases, with 18 bases of the junction left unmatched. The CDR3 protein is CAGRRGTGRDFNQPQHF. The DNA for the CDR3 is TGTGCCGGCCGACGAGGGACAGGGAGAGACTTTAATCAGCCCCAGCATTTT.

V gene TRBV6-1 combines with J gene TRBJ1-2; tentative D call: TRBD1 (6 bases). The CDR3 runs 14 residues. Looked up from germline, CDR1 is MNHNS and CDR2 is SASEGT. V dropped 5 bases and J dropped 6 bases, with 16 bases sitting between them. CDR3 region: CASSLGGGTNGYTF. CDR3 nucleotides: TGTGCCAGCAGTTTAGGGGGGGGAACTAATGGCTACACCTTC.

Concerning this clone itself: Because the CDR3 is missing its conserved closing phenylalanine or tryptophan, this is likely a read error. The limits of the CDR3 on the DNA are not certain, so only TCRdb's listed CDR3 is given. This chain joins TRBV25-1 and TRBJ2-1. Germline loops: CDR1 MGHDK, CDR2 SYGVNS. Counting both end residues, the CDR3 totals 12 amino acids. CDR3 region: CASSEPYNEQLL.

This clone showed up just a few times. The genes are TRBV27 and TRBJ2-7; TRBD1 agrees at 12 bases. CDR3 size: 16 residues. J was trimmed by 0 bases and V by 2 bases; bases with no gene match: 2. Germline-derived CDR1 and CDR2 are MNHEY and SMNVEV (reference sequence). CDR3 sequence: CASSLGDRGLSYEQYF. The CDR3 coding sequence is TGTGCCAGCAGTTTAGGGGACAGGGGGCTCTCCTACGAGCAGTACTTC.

The chain is built from TRBV6-4 and TRBJ1-6, with D unresolved. The germline V and J ends were trimmed by 4 bases and 3 bases, with 10 bases remaining between them. Looked up from germline, CDR1 is MRHNA and CDR2 is SNTAGT. The CDR3 runs to 15 residues. Written as DNA, the CDR3 is TGTGCCAGCAGTGTTCTGGCGGACTATAATTCACCCCTCCACTTT. The encoded protein is CASSVLADYNSPLHF.

This clone is medium-sized within its sample. V usage is TRBV12-3 or TRBV12-4 and J usage is TRBJ2-7, with 7 bases that match TRBD2. The CDR3 extends over 15 amino acids. V lost 5 bases and J lost 3; bases outside the gene matches: 10. The CDR3 region has the DNA TGTGCCAGCAGTCCCCGGGGGGAGGGCCACTACGAGCAGTACTTC. Translating gives CASSPRGEGHYEQYF.

V and J are TRBV6-2 or TRBV6-3 and TRBJ1-3; no definite D call. The V end was cut by 0 bases, the J end by 3 bases, with 6 bases between. CDR1 and CDR2 (germline): MNHEY, SVGEGT. The CDR3 has 14 residues. The CDR3 region has the DNA TGTGCCAGCAGTTACTCGGTCGTTGGAAACACCATATATTTT. It encodes CASSYSVVGNTIYF.

This clone was detected many times. This chain joins TRBV11-2 and TRBJ2-7; tentative D call: TRBD2 (6 bases). The CDR3 is 15 amino acids. Germline assignment: CDR1 SGHAT and CDR2 FQNNGV. With 5 bases removed from V and 5 bases from J, the gap between germline ends came to 19 bases. The CDR3 spells CASSRDIGGRHEQYF. CDR3 DNA: TGTGCCAGCAGCCGTGACATTGGGGGGAGGCACGAGCAGTACTTC.

Remarks on this clone: Possible read error: a much larger clone is one base away. The rearrangement joins TRBV28 to TRBJ2-5; 9 nucleotides line up with TRBD1. The CDR3 covers 15 residues. Trimming cost V 3 bases and J 7 bases; bases outside gene matches: 9. The germline CDR1 and CDR2 sequences are MDHEN and SYDVKM. As DNA, the CDR3 is TGTGCCAGCAGTTTTACGGGACAGGGTCGAGGGACCCAGTACTTC. Encoded protein: CASSFTGQGRGTQYF.

This clone was seen ten or more times. This chain links TRBV5-8 with TRBJ2-7; D remains unclear. The CDR3 totals 11 residues. V was cut by 1 base and J by 4 bases, with 3 bases left in between. CDR1 is SGHTS and CDR2 is YDEGEE in the germline V gene. CDR3 DNA sequence: TGTGCCAGCAGCTTGAAATACGAGCAGTACTTC. This encodes CASSLKYEQYF.

In its sample, this clone was seen many times. V is TRBV28 and J is TRBJ1-4; 10 bases fit TRBD1. Germline-derived CDR1 and CDR2 are MDHEN and SYDVKM. There are 15 residues in the CDR3. With 6 bases clipped from V and 8 bases from J, the junction kept 9 bases outside the gene matches. This CDR3 reads CASRDLDRGREKLFF. The CDR3 DNA reads TGTGCCAGCAGGGACCTGGACAGGGGGAGGGAAAAACTGTTTTTT.

This clone appeared once. Germline and junction disagree at one end, which may indicate a read error. CDR3 loop: CTSSLDRFGFAYEQYF. CDR3 sequence (DNA): TGTACCAGCAGCCTCGACAGGTTTGGTTTCGCCTACGAGCAGTACTTC. This rearrangement joins TRBV6-2 or TRBV6-3 to TRBJ2-7, with D tentatively TRBD1 (6 bases). Germline assignment: CDR1 MNHEY and CDR2 SVGEGT. This CDR3 is built from 16 residues.

This clone was detected only a few times. A junction end diverges from the germline sequence, so it may reflect a read error. The V gene is TRBV28, the J gene TRBJ1-4, with D perhaps matching TRBD1 (6 bases). The CDR3 contains 14 residues. The germline V gene encodes CDR1 MDHEN and CDR2 SYDVKM. The CDR3 region has the DNA TGTGCCAGCAGACAGGGACTGTTAAATGAAAAAATGTTTTTT. Its protein is CASRQGLLNEKMFF.

The gene calls are TRBV12-3 or TRBV12-4 and TRBJ1-2; possibly TRBD1 for D (5 bases). The CDR3 is 13 amino acids. Trimming removed 3 bases from V and 8 bases from J, with 13 bases in between. In DNA form, the CDR3 reads TGTGCCAGCAGTTTGGACACGCTTTGGGGCTACACCTTC. As protein: CASSLDTLWGYTF.

This clone is medium-sized (0.01 to 0.1%) in the sample. This sequence joins TRBV24-1 and TRBJ2-1; D perhaps matches TRBD2 (5 bases). Germline CDR1 KGHDR, CDR2 SFDVKD. This CDR3 has 14 residues. Trimming stripped 9 bases from V and 12 bases from J, with 23 bases between. This CDR3 is CATGRGIGLRGQFF. The CDR3 DNA reads TGTGCCACCGGTCGAGGGATTGGACTTCGGGGGCAGTTCTTC.

This clone is classed as medium-sized. The rearrangement links TRBV6-5 to TRBJ2-5; 14 bases line up with TRBD2. Germline V lookup: CDR1 MNHEY, CDR2 SVGAGI. This CDR3 is 15 amino acids long. V was clipped by 2 bases and J by 5 bases; unmatched bases: 1. The CDR3 protein is CASSYGTSGSETQYF. For the CDR3, the DNA is TGTGCCAGCAGTTACGGGACTAGCGGGAGTGAGACCCAGTACTTC.

The table lists this clone with many counts. V is TRBV3-1 and J is TRBJ1-5, with D unresolved. Germline V lookup: CDR1 LGHDT, CDR2 YNNKEL (reference sequence). The CDR3 covers 13 residues. The germline V and J ends were trimmed by 0 bases and 4 bases, with 4 bases remaining between them. CDR3 region: CASSQDTNQPQHF. CDR3 sequence (DNA): TGTGCCAGCAGCCAAGACACTAATCAGCCCCAGCATTTT.

This clone was observed a handful of times. The rearrangement uses TRBV27 and TRBJ1-6; 12 bases fit TRBD1. Losses at the gene ends were 4 bases for V and 8 bases for J; bases not matched to a gene: 9. The germline CDR1 and CDR2 sequences are MNHEY and SMNVEV (reference sequence). This CDR3 spans 17 amino acids. CDR3 in amino acids: CASSWGTGGAFHSPLHF. CDR3 nucleotide sequence: TGTGCCAGCAGTTGGGGGACAGGGGGCGCGTTTCATTCACCCCTCCACTTT.